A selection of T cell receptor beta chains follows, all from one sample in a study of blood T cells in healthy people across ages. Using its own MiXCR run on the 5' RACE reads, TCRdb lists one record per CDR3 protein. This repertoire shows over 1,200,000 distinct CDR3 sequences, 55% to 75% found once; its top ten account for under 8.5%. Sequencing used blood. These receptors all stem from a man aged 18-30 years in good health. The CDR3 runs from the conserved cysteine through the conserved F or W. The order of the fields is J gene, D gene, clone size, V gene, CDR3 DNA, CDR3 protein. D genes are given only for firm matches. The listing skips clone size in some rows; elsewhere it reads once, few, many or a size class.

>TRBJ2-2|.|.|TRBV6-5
TGTGCCAGCAGCCGTGGGACCCGGGGCACCGGGGAGCTGTTTTTT
CASSRGTRGTGELFF
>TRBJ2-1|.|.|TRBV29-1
TGCAGCGCCAAATCTCGGCCGGCTCTCTACAATGAGCAGTTCTTC
CSAKSRPALYNEQFF
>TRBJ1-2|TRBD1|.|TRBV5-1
TGCGCCAGCAGCTTACGGACAGGAGGGGGAGGGGGCTACACCTTC
CASSLRTGGGGGYTF
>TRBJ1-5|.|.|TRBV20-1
TGCAGTACAGGGAACCAGCCCCAGCATTTT
CSTGNQPQHF
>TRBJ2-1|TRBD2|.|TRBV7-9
TGTGCCAGATCCGGACTAGCCTACAATGAGCAGTTCTTC
CARSGLAYNEQFF
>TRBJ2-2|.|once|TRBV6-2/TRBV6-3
TGTGCCAGCAGTTACAGGGTCCCGACCGGGGAGCTGTTTTTT
CASSYRVPTGELFF
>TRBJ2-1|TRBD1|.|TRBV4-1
TGCGCCAGCAGCCAAGTATTGTGGGACAGGGGGTTCTTC
CASSQVLWDRGFF
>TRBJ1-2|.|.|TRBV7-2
TGTGCCAGCAGCGGAGAGGGTCTTTATGGCTGCACCTTC
CASSGEGLYGCTF
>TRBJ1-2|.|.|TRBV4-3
TGCGCCAGCAGCCAAGATCTAGTTGACTATGGCTACACCTTC
CASSQDLVDYGYTF
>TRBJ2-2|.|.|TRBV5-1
TGCGCCAGCAGCGTGGGCCTAGATTCCGGGGAGCTGTTTTTT
CASSVGLDSGELFF
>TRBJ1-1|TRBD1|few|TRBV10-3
TGTGCCATCAGTAGACCGTTTGAGGGGGCTGGAATGAACACTGAAGCTTTCTTT
CAISRPFEGAGMNTEAFF
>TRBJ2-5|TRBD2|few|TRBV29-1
TGCAGCGTTACTAAGCGGGATCCCGGGGTGGAGACCCAGTACTTC
CSVTKRDPGVETQYF
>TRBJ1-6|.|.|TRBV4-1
TGCGCCAGCAGCCGTAGTGGGACGAGCTCCTATAATTCACCCCTCCACTTT
CASSRSGTSSYNSPLHF
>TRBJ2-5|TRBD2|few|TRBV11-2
TGTGCCAGCAGCTTAGATGGGGCGGGGGAAGAGACCCAGTACTTC
CASSLDGAGEETQYF
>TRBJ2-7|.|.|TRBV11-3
TGTGCCAGCAGCAAGTCACAGGGAGGGGGGGAGCAGTACTTC
CASSKSQGGGEQYF
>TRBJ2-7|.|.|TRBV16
TGTGCCAGCAGCCCCCTGGGACAAAGGCAGTACTTC
CASSPLGQRQYF
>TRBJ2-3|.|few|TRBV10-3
TGTGCCATCAGTGAAAAGGGCAGTTCCACAGATACGCAGTATTTT
CAISEKGSSTDTQYF
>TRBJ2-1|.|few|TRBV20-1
TGCAGTGCAGATACAGGGATAACCCTCAATGAGCAGTTCTTC
CSADTGITLNEQFF
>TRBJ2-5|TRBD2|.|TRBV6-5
TGTGCCACTCGAGACGGGACTAGGCTCCATGAGCAGTACTTC
CATRDGTRLHEQYF
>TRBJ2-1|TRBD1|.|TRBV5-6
TGTGCCAGCAGAAGGGGACAGGGTAGGCAGTTCTTC
CASRRGQGRQFF
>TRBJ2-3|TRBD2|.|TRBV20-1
TGCAGTGCTAGCGGACTAGCGGGGAGCACAGATACGCAGTATTTT
CSASGLAGSTDTQYF
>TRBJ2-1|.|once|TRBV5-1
TGCGCCAGCAGCGACCAAGGACCATCAAACTACAATGAGCAGTTCTTC
CASSDQGPSNYNEQFF
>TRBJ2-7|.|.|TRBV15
TGTGCCACCAGCAGGGGGCGGACCGACTACGAGCAGTACTTC
CATSRGRTDYEQYF
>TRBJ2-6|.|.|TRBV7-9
TGTGCCAGCAGCTTAGCAGGTTCAGGGGCTGGGGCCAGCGTCCAGACTTTC
CASSLAGSGAGASVQTF
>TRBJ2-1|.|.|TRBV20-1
TGCAGTGACGATTCAAAGGACAGAACCTACAATGAGCAGTTCTTC
CSDDSKDRTYNEQFF
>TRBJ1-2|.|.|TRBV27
TGTGCCAGCAAAAAGACAGGAGAGTATGGCTACACCTTC
CASKKTGEYGYTF
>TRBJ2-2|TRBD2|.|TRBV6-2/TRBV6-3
TGTGCCACCTACGGGACTATCACCGGGGAGCTGTTTTTT
CATYGTITGELFF
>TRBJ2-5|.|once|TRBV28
TGTGCCAGCAGTCATTGGGTAGGACTACCATTGGAGACCCAGTACTTC
CASSHWVGLPLETQYF
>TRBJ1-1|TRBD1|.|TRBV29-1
TGCAGCGTTGGACAGGGAAGCGCTGAAGCTTTCTTT
CSVGQGSAEAFF
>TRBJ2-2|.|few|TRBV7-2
TGTGCCAGCAGAATGGGCGGGGTTGTAGCCGGGGAGCTGTTTTTT
CASRMGGVVAGELFF
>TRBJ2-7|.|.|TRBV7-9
TGTGCCAGCAGCAAACAGGGAAACGGAGACGAGCAGTACTTC
CASSKQGNGDEQYF
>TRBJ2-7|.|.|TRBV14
TGTGCCAGCAGCCTTGGAAAACGAACAATCTACGAGCAGTACTTC
CASSLGKRTIYEQYF
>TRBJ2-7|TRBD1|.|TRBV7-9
TGTGCCAGCAGCGCGGGACAGGGGAGTAATGACGAGCAGTACTTC
CASSAGQGSNDEQYF
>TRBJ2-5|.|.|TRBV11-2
TGTGCCAGCAGCGAAATAAGGAGGAGAGCGGTTCCGCGAGGGCAGTACTTC
CASSEIRRRAVPRGQYF
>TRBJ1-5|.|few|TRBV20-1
TGCAGTGCTAGAGAAGGCGTTCAGCCCCAGCATTTT
CSAREGVQPQHF
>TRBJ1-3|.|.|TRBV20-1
TGCAGTGCAGAGACCTCTGGAAACACCATATATTTT
CSAETSGNTIYF
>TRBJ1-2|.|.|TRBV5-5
TGTGCCAGCAGCCTAGGACACAAACTCTACGGCTACACCTTC
CASSLGHKLYGYTF
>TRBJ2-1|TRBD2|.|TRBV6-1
TGTGCCAGCAGTCCCTTACTAGCGGGGGTCCCTCATGGCAATGAGCAGTTCTTC
CASSPLLAGVPHGNEQFF
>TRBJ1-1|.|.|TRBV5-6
TGTGCCAGCAGCTTGGGGTTTGAAGCTTTCTTT
CASSLGFEAFF
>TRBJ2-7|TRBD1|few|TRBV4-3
TGCGCCAGCAGCCAATTGACAGGGGTCGCCTACGAGCAGTACTTC
CASSQLTGVAYEQYF
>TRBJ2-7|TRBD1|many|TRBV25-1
TGTGCCAGCAGTGAATTCGGGACAGAATCCTACGAGCAGTACTTC
CASSEFGTESYEQYF
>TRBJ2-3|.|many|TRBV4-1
TGCGCCAGCAGCCAAGATCGTGGTACGCAGTATTTT
CASSQDRGTQYF
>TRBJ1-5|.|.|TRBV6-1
TGTGCCAGCAGTGATCAGGGAAATAGCAATCAGCCCCAGCATTTT
CASSDQGNSNQPQHF
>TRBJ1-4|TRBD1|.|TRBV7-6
TGTGCCAGCAGCTTAGTCTTTCCCGGACAGGGGGGTGCAACTAATGAAAAACTGTTTTTT
CASSLVFPGQGGATNEKLFF
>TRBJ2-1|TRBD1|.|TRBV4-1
TGCGCCAGCAGCCAAGATCCCGACAGGGGGCTCTACAATGAGCAGTTCTTC
CASSQDPDRGLYNEQFF
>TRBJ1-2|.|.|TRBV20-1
TGCAGTGCTCCCCCCGGGACGGGTGACTATGGCTACACCTTC
CSAPPGTGDYGYTF
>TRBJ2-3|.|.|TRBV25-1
TGTGCCAGCAGTGAATCCTGGAGAGGCACAGATACGCAGTATTTT
CASSESWRGTDTQYF
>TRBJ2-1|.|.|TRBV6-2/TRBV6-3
TGTGCCAGCAGTTACGGCAGGGAGTACAATGAGCAGTTCTTC
CASSYGREYNEQFF
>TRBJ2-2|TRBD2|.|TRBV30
TGTGCCTGGAGTAGGGCGGGAGGACGTAACGGGGAGCTGTTTTTT
CAWSRAGGRNGELFF
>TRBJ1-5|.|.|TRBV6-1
TGTCCCAGCAGTGATGGGACCCTATTGGAAGGTCAGCCCCAGCATTTT
CPSSDGTLLEGQPQHF
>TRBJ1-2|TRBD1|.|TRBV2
TGTGCCAGCAGTGGGGCCGACAGGGGCGATGGCTACACCTTC
CASSGADRGDGYTF
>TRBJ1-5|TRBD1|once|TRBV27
TGTGCCAGCAGTTTATTGGGGACAGGGGGCGCGCCGGGAAATCAGCCCCAGCATTTT
CASSLLGTGGAPGNQPQHF
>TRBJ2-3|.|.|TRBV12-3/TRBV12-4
TGTACCAGCAGTTTATTTGCGGGGGCAGGCACAGATACGCAGTATTTT
CTSSLFAGAGTDTQYF
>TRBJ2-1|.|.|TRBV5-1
TGCGCCAGCAGCTTGGCCTACGATGAGCAGTTCTTC
CASSLAYDEQFF
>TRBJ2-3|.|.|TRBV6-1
TGTGCCAGCAGTGAAGGCTATCGTCTAGATACGCAGTATTTT
CASSEGYRLDTQYF
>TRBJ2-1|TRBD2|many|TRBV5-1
TGTGCCAGCAGTTTAGCGGGACCCTACAATGAGCAGTTCTTC
CASSLAGPYNEQFF
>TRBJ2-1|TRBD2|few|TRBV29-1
TGCAGCGTTGTTTTCGTTGATGGGGCGGGAGGGCCCTCCAATGAGCAGTTCTTC
CSVVFVDGAGGPSNEQFF
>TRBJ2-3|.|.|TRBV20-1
TGCAGTGCTAGAGATGTTGGAGCGGGCTATACGCAGTATTTT
CSARDVGAGYTQYF
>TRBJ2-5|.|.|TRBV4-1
TGCGCCAGCAGCGACCAACCCGGGCCTCAAGAGACCCAGTACTTC
CASSDQPGPQETQYF